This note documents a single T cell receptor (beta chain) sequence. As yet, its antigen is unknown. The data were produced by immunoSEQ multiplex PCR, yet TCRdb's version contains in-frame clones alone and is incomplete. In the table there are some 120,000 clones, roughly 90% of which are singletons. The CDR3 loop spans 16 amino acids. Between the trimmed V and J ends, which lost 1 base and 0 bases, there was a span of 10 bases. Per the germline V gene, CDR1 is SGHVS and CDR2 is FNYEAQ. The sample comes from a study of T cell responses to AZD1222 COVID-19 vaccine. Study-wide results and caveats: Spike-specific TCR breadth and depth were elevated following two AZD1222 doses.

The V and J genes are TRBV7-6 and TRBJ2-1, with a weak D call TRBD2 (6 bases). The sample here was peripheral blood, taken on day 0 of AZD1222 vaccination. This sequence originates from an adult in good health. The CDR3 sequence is CASSLVVGSSYNEQFF. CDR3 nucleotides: TGTGCCAGCAGCTTAGTGGTCGGGAGCTCCTACAATGAGCAGTTCTTC.